Listed below are T cell receptor beta chains from one sample, sequenced in a study of blood T cell repertoires in COVID-19. The data were produced by immunoSEQ multiplex PCR, yet TCRdb's version contains in-frame clones alone and is incomplete. The sample has approximately 400,000 clones, more than 75% seen once. Specimen: peripheral blood. Every receptor here comes from a human donor with acute or convalescent COVID-19. The donor label of this sample is uncertain. CDR3s include the opening cysteine and the closing phenylalanine or tryptophan. The D gene is left open where the match is weak. Expanded clones get a size class; other rows say once, few or many, or leave the size out.

v_gene	abundance	j_gene	d_gene	len	CDR3aa	CDR3nt
TRBV7-8	.	TRBJ1-5	.	14	CASSLVRGNQPQHF	TGTGCCAGCAGCTTAGTGAGGGGCAATCAGCCCCAGCATTTT
TRBV18	.	TRBJ1-1	.	16	CASSPLVGAANTEAFF	TGTGCCAGCTCACCATTAGTTGGGGCCGCGAACACTGAAGCTTTCTTT
TRBV3-1/TRBV3-2	.	TRBJ2-7	TRBD2	14	CASSPASGGYEQYF	TGTGCCAGCAGCCCTGCTAGCGGGGGCTACGAGCAGTACTTC
TRBV27	once	TRBJ2-1	TRBD2	17	CASSLWGLAGGPREQFF	TGTGCCAGCAGTTTATGGGGACTAGCGGGGGGGCCCAGAGAGCAGTTCTTC
TRBV2	.	TRBJ2-5	TRBD1	13	CASSRDSQETQYF	TGTGCCAGCAGCCGGGACAGTCAAGAGACCCAGTACTTC
TRBV18	once	TRBJ2-6	.	15	CASSLTASGANVLTF	TGTGCCAGCTCACTGACAGCCTCTGGGGCCAACGTCCTGACTTTC
TRBV4-1	.	TRBJ1-1	TRBD1	14	CASSQDWDRDEAFF	TGCGCCAGCAGCCAAGATTGGGACAGGGATGAAGCTTTCTTT
TRBV4-1	.	TRBJ2-1	.	19	CASSQDPYYRPKGLNEQFF	TGCGCCAGCAGCCAAGATCCATATTACAGGCCGAAGGGCCTCAATGAGCAGTTCTTC
TRBV7-9	few	TRBJ1-2	TRBD1	15	CASSQGQGRYYGYTF	TGTGCCAGCAGCCAAGGACAGGGGAGGTACTATGGCTACACCTTC
TRBV7-2	.	TRBJ1-1	TRBD1	14	CASRNRGMNTEAFF	TGTGCCAGCAGGAACAGGGGGATGAACACTGAAGCTTTCTTT
TRBV24-1	.	TRBJ1-2	.	14	CATSDSGRVYGYTF	TGTGCCACCAGTGATTCGGGCAGGGTCTATGGCTACACCTTC
TRBV28	.	TRBJ2-7	TRBD1	15	CASSLWDRGSYEQYF	TGTGCCAGCAGTTTATGGGACAGGGGGTCCTACGAGCAGTACTTC
TRBV6-2/TRBV6-3	.	TRBJ1-3	.	17	CASSTQSPEVTGNTIYF	TGTGCCAGCAGCACCCAAAGCCCGGAGGTTACTGGAAACACCATATATTTT
TRBV5-1	.	TRBJ1-1	.	15	CASSLVGRAVTEAFF	TGCGCCAGCAGCTTGGTAGGCAGGGCAGTCACTGAAGCTTTCTTT
TRBV9	.	TRBJ1-1	TRBD1	15	CASSNPDRGMTEAFF	TGTGCCAGCAGCAACCCAGACAGGGGGATGACTGAAGCTTTCTTT
TRBV6-5	.	TRBJ2-2	.	16	CASSYTRRTGTGELFF	TGTGCCAGCAGTTACACCCGCCGGACTGGCACCGGGGAGCTGTTTTTT
TRBV7-9	.	TRBJ1-1	.	12	CASSLALTEAFF	TGTGCCAGCAGCTTAGCTCTCACTGAAGCTTTCTTT
TRBV12-3/TRBV12-4	.	TRBJ2-1	.	11	CASTPRDEQFF	TGTGCCAGCACCCCGCGGGACGAGCAGTTCTTC
TRBV2	few	TRBJ1-6	TRBD1	11	CASGQGSPLHF	TGTGCCAGCGGACAGGGTTCACCCCTCCACTTT
TRBV5-1	.	TRBJ2-1	.	15	CASSLEAGHGNEQFF	TGCGCCAGCAGCTTGGAGGCAGGGCACGGCAATGAGCAGTTCTTC
TRBV5-1	.	TRBJ1-6	TRBD1	16	CASSIPTGTGNSPLHF	TGCGCCAGCAGCATCCCAACCGGGACAGGCAATTCACCCCTCCACTTT
TRBV2	.	TRBJ1-5	.	15	CASSSTGTLNQPQHF	TGTGCCAGCAGTTCTACAGGAACTCTCAATCAGCCCCAGCATTTT
TRBV30	.	TRBJ2-1	TRBD2	14	CARGTSGRFSEQFF	TGTGCCCGGGGGACTAGCGGGAGGTTTAGTGAGCAGTTCTTC
TRBV28	.	TRBJ1-6	TRBD1	13	CASSPDRAPPLHF	TGTGCCAGCAGCCCGGACAGGGCGCCACCCCTCCACTTT
TRBV15	many	TRBJ2-2	.	15	CATSKSGAMTGELFF	TGTGCCACCAGCAAATCAGGGGCGATGACCGGGGAGCTGTTTTTT
TRBV18	.	TRBJ1-1	.	13	CASSPTSYTEAFF	TGTGCCAGCTCACCGACAAGCTACACTGAAGCTTTCTTT
TRBV6-1	.	TRBJ2-3	.	16	CASSESRTFITDTQYF	TGTGCCAGCAGTGAATCCCGGACATTTATCACAGATACGCAGTATTTT
TRBV3-1/TRBV3-2	.	TRBJ2-1	TRBD1	12	CASSHTGVEQFF	TGTGCCAGCAGCCATACAGGGGTCGAGCAGTTCTTC
TRBV6-5	once	TRBJ1-2	TRBD1	14	CASTWGQGAHGYTF	TGTGCCAGCACCTGGGGACAGGGGGCGCATGGCTACACCTTC
TRBV6-5	.	TRBJ1-2	.	15	CASIGGHLTNYGYTF	TGTGCCAGCATAGGGGGACACCTTACTAACTATGGCTACACCTTC
TRBV15	few	TRBJ1-4	.	18	CATSRAPIMTGPNEKLFF	TGTGCCACCAGCAGAGCCCCGATTATGACGGGTCCTAATGAAAAACTGTTTTTT
TRBV6-1	.	TRBJ1-5	TRBD1	15	CASSDSGQGVRPQHF	TGTGCCAGCAGTGACAGCGGACAGGGTGTTCGGCCCCAGCATTTT
TRBV29-1	.	TRBJ1-4	.	17	CSVELLGAGATNEKLFF	TGCAGCGTTGAACTCCTAGGGGCCGGCGCAACTAATGAAAAACTGTTTTTT
TRBV18	.	TRBJ1-6	.	13	CASSASQGSPLHF	TGTGCCAGCTCAGCCAGTCAGGGTTCACCCCTCCACTTT
TRBV5-1	.	TRBJ1-2	TRBD1	13	CASSFKQGYGYTF	TGCGCCAGCAGCTTCAAACAGGGGTATGGCTACACCTTC
TRBV15	.	TRBJ2-1	TRBD2	16	CATSRGGGVPYNEQFF	TGTGCCACCAGCAGAGGGGGAGGGGTGCCCTACAATGAGCAGTTCTTC
TRBV12-3/TRBV12-4	.	TRBJ2-3	.	11	CASSQADTQYF	TGTGCCAGCAGCCAGGCAGATACGCAGTATTTT